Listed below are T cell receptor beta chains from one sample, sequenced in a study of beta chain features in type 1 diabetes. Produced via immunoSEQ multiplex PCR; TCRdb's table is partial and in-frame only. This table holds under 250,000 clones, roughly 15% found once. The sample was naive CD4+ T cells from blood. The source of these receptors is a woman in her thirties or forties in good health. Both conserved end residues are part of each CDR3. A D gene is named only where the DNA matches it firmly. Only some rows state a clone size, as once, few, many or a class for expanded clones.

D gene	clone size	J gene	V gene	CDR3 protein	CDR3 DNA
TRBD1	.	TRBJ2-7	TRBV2	CASSRTGGTYEQYF	TGTGCCAGCAGTAGGACAGGGGGTACCTACGAGCAGTACTTC
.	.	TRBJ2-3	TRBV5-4	CASSLPGPRADTQYF	TGTGCCAGCAGCTTGCCAGGGCCCCGGGCGGATACGCAGTATTTT
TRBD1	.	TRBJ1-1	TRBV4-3	CASSREDRPNTEAFF	TGCGCCAGCAGCCGAGAGGACAGGCCGAACACTGAAGCTTTCTTT
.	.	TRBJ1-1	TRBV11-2	CASSLIGATEAFF	TGTGCCAGCAGCTTAATTGGAGCCACTGAAGCTTTCTTT
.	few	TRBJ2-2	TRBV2	CASRGDTRLTGELFF	TGTGCCAGCAGGGGGGACACAAGGCTCACCGGGGAGCTGTTTTTT
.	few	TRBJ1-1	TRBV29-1	CSGTALNTEAFF	TGCAGCGGTACAGCCCTGAACACTGAAGCTTTCTTT
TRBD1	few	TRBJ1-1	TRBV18	CASSPDRANEAFF	TGTGCCAGCTCACCCGACAGGGCCAATGAAGCTTTCTTT
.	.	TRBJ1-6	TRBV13	CASSFRVQYNSPLHF	TGTGCCAGCAGCTTCCGGGTTCAGTATAATTCACCCCTCCACTTT
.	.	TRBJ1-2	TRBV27	CASLRAIDRTLYGYTF	TGTGCCAGCCTGAGAGCCATTGACAGAACCCTCTATGGCTACACCTTC
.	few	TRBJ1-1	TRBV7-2	CASSRGTNVEAFF	TGTGCCAGCAGCAGAGGGACAAACGTTGAAGCTTTCTTT
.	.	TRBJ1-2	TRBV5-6	CASSLVGESPYGYTF	TGTGCCAGCAGCTTGGTAGGGGAAAGTCCCTATGGCTACACCTTC
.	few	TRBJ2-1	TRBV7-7	CASSLGLNRGEQFF	TGTGCTAGCAGCTTAGGTCTTAATCGGGGTGAGCAGTTCTTC
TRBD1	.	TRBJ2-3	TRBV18	CASSPGQGRADTQYF	TGTGCCAGCTCACCGGGACAGGGGAGGGCAGATACGCAGTATTTT
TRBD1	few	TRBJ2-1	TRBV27	CASREVGQGNNEQFF	TGTGCCAGCAGGGAGGTGGGACAGGGGAACAATGAGCAGTTCTTC
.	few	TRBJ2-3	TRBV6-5	CASSPGGHTDTQYF	TGTGCCAGCTCCCCGGGGGGCCACACAGATACGCAGTATTTT
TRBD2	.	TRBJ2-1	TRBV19	CASSPGLAGSKYNEQFF	TGTGCCAGTAGTCCAGGACTAGCGGGGTCTAAATACAATGAGCAGTTCTTC
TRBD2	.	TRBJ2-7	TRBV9	CASSSSQGGGRRSIEQYF	TGTGCCAGCAGCTCCTCCCAGGGCGGGGGGCGCAGGTCGATCGAGCAGTACTTC
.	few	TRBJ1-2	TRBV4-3	CASSQDRRPPGGYTF	TGCGCCAGCAGCCAAGATCGAAGGCCCCCGGGAGGCTACACCTTC
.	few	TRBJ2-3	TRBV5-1	CASSPLYTDTQYF	TGCGCCAGCAGCCCCCTGTACACAGATACGCAGTATTTT
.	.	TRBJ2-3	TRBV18	CASSPGLLGADTQYF	TGTGCCAGCTCACCGGGACTCCTCGGGGCAGATACGCAGTATTTT
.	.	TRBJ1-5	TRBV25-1	CASNDSGQFNQPQHF	TGTGCCAGCAACGATAGTGGACAGTTCAATCAGCCCCAGCATTTT
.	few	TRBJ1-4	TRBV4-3	CASSETSGTISEKLFF	TGCGCCAGCAGCGAGACATCTGGGACTATCAGCGAAAAACTGTTTTTT
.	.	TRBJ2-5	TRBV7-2	CASSSRGLQAVETQYF	TGTGCCAGCAGCTCCCGCGGCTTACAGGCGGTGGAGACCCAGTACTTC
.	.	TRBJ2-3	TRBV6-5	CASSRRSSTDTQYF	TGTGCCAGCAGTCGGCGGTCGAGCACAGATACGCAGTATTTT
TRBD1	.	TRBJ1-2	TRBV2	CASLVRTGEGGYTF	TGTGCCAGCTTAGTCCGGACAGGGGAAGGTGGCTACACCTTC
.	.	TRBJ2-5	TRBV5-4	CASSLARGGHRDF	TGTGCCAGCAGCTTGGCCCGCGGGGGACATAGGGACTTC
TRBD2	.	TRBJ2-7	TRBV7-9	CASSLEAGEQYF	TGTGCCAGCAGCTTAGAAGCGGGAGAGCAGTACTTC
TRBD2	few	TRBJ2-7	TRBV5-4	CASSLAGGMIHEQYF	TGTGCCAGCAGCCTAGCGGGGGGGATGATCCACGAGCAGTACTTC
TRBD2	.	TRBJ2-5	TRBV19	CASRGLGRAETQYF	TGTGCCAGTAGGGGGCTCGGGAGGGCGGAGACCCAGTACTTC
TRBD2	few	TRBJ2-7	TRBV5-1	CASSSLAGGFYEQYF	TGCGCCAGCAGCTCCCTAGCGGGGGGATTCTACGAGCAGTACTTC
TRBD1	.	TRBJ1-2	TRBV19	CASSKPGTGGGYGYTF	TGTGCCAGTAGTAAACCCGGGACAGGAGGAGGGTATGGCTACACCTTC
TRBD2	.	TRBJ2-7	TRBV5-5	CASSPTSGSLYEQYF	TGTGCCAGCAGTCCTACTAGCGGGTCCCTCTACGAGCAGTACTTC
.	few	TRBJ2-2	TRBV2	CASIEDSNTGELFF	TGTGCCAGCATTGAGGACAGCAACACCGGGGAGCTGTTTTTT
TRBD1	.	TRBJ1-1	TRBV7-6	CASSVIRQGAAEAFF	TGTGCCAGCAGCGTGATCCGACAGGGGGCTGCTGAAGCTTTCTTT
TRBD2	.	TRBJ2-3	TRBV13	CASSAGTSGGPSTDTQYF	TGTGCCAGCAGCGCCGGGACTAGCGGGGGCCCATCCACAGATACGCAGTATTTT
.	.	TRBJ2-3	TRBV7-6	CASSFRGSADTQYF	TGTGCCAGCAGCTTTCGAGGGAGCGCAGATACGCAGTATTTT
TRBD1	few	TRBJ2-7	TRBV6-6	CASSYGTGKEQYF	TGTGCCAGCAGTTACGGGACAGGGAAGGAGCAGTACTTC
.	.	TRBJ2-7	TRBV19	CASSISASYEQYF	TGTGCCAGTAGTATTTCAGCGTCCTACGAGCAGTACTTC
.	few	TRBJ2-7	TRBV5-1	CASSLSGIYEQYF	TGCGCCAGCAGCTTGTCAGGGATCTACGAGCAGTACTTC
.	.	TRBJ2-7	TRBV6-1	CASSVAGDAYEQYF	TGTGCCAGCAGTGTAGCAGGGGATGCCTACGAGCAGTACTTC
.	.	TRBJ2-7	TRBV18	CASSPSSGQNYEQYF	TGTGCCAGCTCACCTTCGTCCGGACAGAACTACGAGCAGTACTTC
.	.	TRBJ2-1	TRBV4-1	CASSPLGGRYNEQFF	TGCGCCAGCAGCCCCCTGGGGGGTAGGTACAATGAGCAGTTCTTC
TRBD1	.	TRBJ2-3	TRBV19	CASSLGRDRGTDTQYF	TGTGCCAGTAGCCTTGGCCGGGACAGGGGCACAGATACGCAGTATTTT
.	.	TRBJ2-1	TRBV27	CASSYRTTGNEQFF	TGTGCCAGCAGTTACCGGACTACTGGCAATGAGCAGTTCTTC
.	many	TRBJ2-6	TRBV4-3	CASSQAGGSGANVLTF	TGCGCCAGCAGCCAAGCCGGCGGCTCTGGGGCCAACGTCCTGACTTTC